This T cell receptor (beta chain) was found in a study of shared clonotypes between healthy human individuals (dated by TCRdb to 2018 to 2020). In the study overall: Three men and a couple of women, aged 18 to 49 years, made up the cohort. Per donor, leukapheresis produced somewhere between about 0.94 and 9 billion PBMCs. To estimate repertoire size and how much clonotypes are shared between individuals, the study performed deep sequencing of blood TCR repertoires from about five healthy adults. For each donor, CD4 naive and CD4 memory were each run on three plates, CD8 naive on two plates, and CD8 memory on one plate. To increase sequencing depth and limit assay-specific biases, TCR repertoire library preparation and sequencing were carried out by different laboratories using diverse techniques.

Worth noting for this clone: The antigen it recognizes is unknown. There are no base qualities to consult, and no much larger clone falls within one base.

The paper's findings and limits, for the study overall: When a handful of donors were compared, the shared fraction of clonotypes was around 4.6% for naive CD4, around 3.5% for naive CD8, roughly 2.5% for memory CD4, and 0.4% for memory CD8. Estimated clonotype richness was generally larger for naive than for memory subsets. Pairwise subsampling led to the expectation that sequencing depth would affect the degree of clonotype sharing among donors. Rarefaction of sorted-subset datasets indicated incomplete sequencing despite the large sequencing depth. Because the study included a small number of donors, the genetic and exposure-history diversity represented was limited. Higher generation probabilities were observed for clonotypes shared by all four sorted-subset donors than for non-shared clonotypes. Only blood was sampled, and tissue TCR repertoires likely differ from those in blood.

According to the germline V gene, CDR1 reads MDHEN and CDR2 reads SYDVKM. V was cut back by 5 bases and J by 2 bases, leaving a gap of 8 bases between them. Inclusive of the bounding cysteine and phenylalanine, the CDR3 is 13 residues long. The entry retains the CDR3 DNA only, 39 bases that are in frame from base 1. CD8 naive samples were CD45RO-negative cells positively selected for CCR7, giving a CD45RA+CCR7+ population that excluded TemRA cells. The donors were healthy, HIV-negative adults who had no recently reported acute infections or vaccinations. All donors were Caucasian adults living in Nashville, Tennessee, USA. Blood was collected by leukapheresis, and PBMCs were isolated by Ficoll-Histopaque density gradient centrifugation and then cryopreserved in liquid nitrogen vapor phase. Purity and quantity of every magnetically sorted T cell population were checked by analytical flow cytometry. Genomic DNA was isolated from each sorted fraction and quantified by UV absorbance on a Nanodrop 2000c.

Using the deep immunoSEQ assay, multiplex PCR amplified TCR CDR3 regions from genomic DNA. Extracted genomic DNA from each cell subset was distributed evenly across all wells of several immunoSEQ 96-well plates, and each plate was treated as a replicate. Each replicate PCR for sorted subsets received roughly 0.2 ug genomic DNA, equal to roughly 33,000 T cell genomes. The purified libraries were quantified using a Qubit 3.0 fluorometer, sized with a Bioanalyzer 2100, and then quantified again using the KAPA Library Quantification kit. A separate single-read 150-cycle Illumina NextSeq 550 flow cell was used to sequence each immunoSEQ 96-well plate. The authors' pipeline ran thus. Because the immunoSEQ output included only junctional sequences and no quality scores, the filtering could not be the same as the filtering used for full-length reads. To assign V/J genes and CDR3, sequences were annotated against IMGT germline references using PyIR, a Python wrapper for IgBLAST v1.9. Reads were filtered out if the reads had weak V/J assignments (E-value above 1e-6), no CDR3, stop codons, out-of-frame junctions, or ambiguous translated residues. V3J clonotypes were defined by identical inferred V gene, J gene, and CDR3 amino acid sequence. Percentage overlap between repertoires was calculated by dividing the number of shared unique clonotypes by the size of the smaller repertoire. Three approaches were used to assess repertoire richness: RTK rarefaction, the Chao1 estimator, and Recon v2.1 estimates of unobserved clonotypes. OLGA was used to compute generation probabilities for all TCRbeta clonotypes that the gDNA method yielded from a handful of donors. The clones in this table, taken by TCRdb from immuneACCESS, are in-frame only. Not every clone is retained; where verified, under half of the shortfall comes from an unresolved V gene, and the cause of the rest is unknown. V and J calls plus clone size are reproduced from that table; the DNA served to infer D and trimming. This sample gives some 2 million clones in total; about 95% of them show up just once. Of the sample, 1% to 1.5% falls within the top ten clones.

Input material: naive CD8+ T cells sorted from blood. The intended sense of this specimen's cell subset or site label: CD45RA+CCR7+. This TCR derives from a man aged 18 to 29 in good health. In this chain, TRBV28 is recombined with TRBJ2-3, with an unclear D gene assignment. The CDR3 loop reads CASSPSFTDTQYF. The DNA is TGTGCCAGCAGTCCCAGTTTCACAGATACGCAGTATTTT.